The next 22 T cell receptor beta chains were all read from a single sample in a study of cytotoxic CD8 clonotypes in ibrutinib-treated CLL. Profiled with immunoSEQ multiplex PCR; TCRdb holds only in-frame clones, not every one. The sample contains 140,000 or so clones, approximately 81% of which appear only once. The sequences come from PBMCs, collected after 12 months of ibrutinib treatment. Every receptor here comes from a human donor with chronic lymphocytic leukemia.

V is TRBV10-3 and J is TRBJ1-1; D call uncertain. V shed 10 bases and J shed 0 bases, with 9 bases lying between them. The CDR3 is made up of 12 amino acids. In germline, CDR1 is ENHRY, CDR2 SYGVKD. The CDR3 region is CATSQVNTEAFF. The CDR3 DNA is TGTGCCACAAGCCAAGTGAACACTGAAGCTTTCTTT.

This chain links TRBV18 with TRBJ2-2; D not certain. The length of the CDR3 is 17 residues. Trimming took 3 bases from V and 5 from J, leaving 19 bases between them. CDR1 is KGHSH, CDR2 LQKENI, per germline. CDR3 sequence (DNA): TGTGCCAGCTCACCTTACTTACCCACCCTCGGGACCGGGGAGCTGTTTTTT. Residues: CASSPYLPTLGTGELFF.

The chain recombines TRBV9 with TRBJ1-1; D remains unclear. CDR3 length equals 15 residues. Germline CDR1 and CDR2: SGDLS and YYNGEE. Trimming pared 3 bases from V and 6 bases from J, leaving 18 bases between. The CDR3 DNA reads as TGTGCCAGCAGCGCCCCTTCCGGTCGAATCGCTGAAGCTTTCTTT. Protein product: CASSAPSGRIAEAFF.

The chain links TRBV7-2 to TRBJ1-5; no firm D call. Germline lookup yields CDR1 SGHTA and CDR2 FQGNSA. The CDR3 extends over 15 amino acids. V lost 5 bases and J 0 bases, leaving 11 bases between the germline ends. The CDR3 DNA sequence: TGTGCCAGCAGCAAGGACTTGTATAGCAATCAGCCCCAGCATTTT. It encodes CASSKDLYSNQPQHF. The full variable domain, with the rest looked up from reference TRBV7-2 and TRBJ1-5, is GAGVSQSPSNKVTEKGKDVELRCDPISGHTALYWYRQSLGQGLEFLIYFQGNSAPDKSGLPSDRFSAERTGGSVSTLTIQRTQQEDSAVYLCASSKDLYSNQPQHFGDGTRLSIL.

For the CDR3, the DNA is TGTGCCAGTAGTATCGGGACAGGGTGGAATGAGCAGTTCTTC. This sequence encodes CASSIGTGWNEQFF. The V gene is TRBV19, the J gene TRBJ2-1; 9 bases fit TRBD1. The CDR3 loop spans 14 amino acids. Germline V CDR1 and CDR2: LNHDA, SQIVND (reference sequence). The ends lost 3 bases at V and 7 bases at J; junction bases unmatched: 4. The variable domain in full, completed from reference TRBV19 and TRBJ2-1, reads DGGITQSPKYLFRKEGQNVTLSCEQNLNHDAMYWYRQDPGQGLRLIYYSQIVNDFQKGDIAEGYSVSREKKESFPLTVTSAQKNPTAFYLCASSIGTGWNEQFFGPGTRLTVL.

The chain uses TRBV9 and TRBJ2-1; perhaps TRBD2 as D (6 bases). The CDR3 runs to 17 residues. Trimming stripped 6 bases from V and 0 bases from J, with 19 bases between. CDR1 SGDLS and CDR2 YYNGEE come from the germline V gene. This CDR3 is CASTPAGGRSSYNEQFF. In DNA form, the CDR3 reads TGTGCCAGCACCCCAGCGGGTGGGAGGAGCTCCTACAATGAGCAGTTCTTC.

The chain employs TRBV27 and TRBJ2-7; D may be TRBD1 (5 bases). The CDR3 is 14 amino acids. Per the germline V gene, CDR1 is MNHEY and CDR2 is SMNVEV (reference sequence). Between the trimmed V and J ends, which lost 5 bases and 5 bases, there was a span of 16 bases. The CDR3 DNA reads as TGTGCCAGCAGTCCCATGGGCAGGGCGAACGAGCAGTACTTC. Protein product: CASSPMGRANEQYF.

In DNA form, the CDR3 reads TGTGCCAGCAGCCAAGAAGGGGGGGGAGCTTTCTTT. Residues: CASSQEGGGAFF. The chain recombines TRBV4-2 with TRBJ1-1; D is possibly TRBD1 (6 bases). V shed 0 bases and J shed 10 bases, with 9 bases lying between them. CDR3 length: 12 residues. Germline loops: CDR1 LGHNA, CDR2 YNFKEQ.

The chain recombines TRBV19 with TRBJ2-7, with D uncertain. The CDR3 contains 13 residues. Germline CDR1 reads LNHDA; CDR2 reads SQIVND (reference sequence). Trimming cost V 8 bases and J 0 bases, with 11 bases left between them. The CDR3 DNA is TGTGCCAGTCAGTCGACAAGCTCCTACGAGCAGTACTTC. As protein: CASQSTSSYEQYF.

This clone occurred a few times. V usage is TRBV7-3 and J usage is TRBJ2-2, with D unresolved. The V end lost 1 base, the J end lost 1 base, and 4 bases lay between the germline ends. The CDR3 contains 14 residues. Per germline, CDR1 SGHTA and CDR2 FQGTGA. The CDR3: CASSLSRNTGELFF. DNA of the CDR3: TGTGCCAGCAGCTTAAGCCGGAACACCGGGGAGCTGTTTTTT.

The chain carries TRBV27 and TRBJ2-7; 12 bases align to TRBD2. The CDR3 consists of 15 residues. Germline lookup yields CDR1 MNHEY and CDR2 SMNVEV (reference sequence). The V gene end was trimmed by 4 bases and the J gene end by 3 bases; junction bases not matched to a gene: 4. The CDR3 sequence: CASSSRLAGVYEQYF. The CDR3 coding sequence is TGTGCCAGCAGTTCCAGACTAGCGGGAGTCTACGAGCAGTACTTC.

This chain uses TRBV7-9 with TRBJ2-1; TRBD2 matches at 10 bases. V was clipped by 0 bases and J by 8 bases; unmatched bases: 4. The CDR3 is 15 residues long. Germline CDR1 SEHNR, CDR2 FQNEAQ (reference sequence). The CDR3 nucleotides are TGTGCCAGCAGCTTAGCGCTAGCGGGAGTCTATGAGCAGTTCTTC. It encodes CASSLALAGVYEQFF. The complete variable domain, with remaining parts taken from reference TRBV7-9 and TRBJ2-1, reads DTGVSQNPRHKITKRGQNVTFRCDPISEHNRLYWYRQTLGQGPEFLTYFQNEAQLEKSRLLSDRFSAERPKGSFSTLEIQRTEQGDSAMYLCASSLALAGVYEQFFGPGTRLTVL.

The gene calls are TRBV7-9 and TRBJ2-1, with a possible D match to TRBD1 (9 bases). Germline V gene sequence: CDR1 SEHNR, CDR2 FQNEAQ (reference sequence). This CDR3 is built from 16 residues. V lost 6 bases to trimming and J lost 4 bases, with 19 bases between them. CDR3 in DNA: TGTGCCAGCAGGATAGCGGGGACAGGGTATTACAATGAGCAGTTCTTC. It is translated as CASRIAGTGYYNEQFF.

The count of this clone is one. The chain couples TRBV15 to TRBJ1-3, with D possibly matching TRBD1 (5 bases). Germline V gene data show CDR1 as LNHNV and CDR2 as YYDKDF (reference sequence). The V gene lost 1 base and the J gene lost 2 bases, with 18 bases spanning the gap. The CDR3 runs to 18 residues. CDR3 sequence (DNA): TGTGCCACCAGCAGAGGGACAACAGAAAGCCCAACTGGAAACACCATATATTTT. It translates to CATSRGTTESPTGNTIYF.

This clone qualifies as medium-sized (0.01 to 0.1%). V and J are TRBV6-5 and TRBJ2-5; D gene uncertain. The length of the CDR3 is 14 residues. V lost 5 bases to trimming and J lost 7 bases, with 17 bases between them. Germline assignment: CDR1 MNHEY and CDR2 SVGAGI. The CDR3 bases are TGTGCCAGCAGTGAAGAGGTATTTCGGCGGACCCAGTACTTC. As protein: CASSEEVFRRTQYF.

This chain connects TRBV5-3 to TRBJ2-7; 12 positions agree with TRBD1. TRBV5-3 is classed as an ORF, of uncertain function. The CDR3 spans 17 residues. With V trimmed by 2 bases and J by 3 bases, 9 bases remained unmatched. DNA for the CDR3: TGTGCCAGAAGCTTTTCGGGACAGGGGGCAAGATTCTACGAGCAGTACTTC. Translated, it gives CARSFSGQGARFYEQYF.

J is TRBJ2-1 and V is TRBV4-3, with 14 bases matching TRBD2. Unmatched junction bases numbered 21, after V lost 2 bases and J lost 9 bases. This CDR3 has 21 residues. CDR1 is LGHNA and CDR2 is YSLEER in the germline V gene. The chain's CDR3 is CASSQLSPLGTSGRVVGEQFF. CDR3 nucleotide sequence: TGCGCCAGCAGCCAACTCTCCCCCCTCGGGACTAGCGGGAGAGTAGTGGGTGAGCAGTTCTTC.

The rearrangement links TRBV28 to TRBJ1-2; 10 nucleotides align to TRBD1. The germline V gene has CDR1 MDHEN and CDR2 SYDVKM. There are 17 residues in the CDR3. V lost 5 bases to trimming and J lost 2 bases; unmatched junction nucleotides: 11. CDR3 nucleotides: TGTGCCAGCAGTATAGGGACAGGGGAGCAGGTCAACTATGGCTACACCTTC. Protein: CASSIGTGEQVNYGYTF.

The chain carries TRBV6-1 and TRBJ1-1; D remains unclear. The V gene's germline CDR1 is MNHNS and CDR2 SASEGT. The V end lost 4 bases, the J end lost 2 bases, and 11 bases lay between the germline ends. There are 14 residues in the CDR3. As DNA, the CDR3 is TGTGCCAGCAGTGTTATGTGGGTTAACACTGAAGCTTTCTTT. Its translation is CASSVMWVNTEAFF.

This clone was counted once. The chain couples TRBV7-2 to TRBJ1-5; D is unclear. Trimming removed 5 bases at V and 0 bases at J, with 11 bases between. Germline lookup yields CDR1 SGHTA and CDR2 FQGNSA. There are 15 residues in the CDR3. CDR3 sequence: CASSRTVNSNQPQHF. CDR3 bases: TGTGCCAGCAGCCGGACCGTAAATAGCAATCAGCCCCAGCATTTT.

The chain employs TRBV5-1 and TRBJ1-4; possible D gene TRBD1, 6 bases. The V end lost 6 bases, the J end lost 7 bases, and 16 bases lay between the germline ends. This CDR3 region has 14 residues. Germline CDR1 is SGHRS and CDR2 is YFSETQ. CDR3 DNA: TGCGCCAGCACTTCAGGGGAGCGGGGTGAAAAACTGTTTTTT. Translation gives CASTSGERGEKLFF.

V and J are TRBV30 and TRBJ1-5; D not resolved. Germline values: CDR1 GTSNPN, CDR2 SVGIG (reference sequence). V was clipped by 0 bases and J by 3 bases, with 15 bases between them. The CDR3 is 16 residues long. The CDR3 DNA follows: TGTGCCTGGAGTGTTGTAGGGCTCGCATTCAATCAGCCCCAGCATTTT. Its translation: CAWSVVGLAFNQPQHF. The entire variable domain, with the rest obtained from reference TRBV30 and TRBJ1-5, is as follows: SQTIHQWPATLVQPVGSPLSLECTVEGTSNPNLYWYRQAAGRGLQLLFYSVGIGQISSEVPQNLSASRPQDRQFILSSKKLLLSDSGFYLCAWSVVGLAFNQPQHFGDGTRLSIL.